Below, 27 T cell receptor beta chains from the same sample are listed, as sequenced in a study of T cells after somatic rescue of genetic block. TCRdb's table, derived via immunoSEQ multiplex PCR, lists solely in-frame clones and lacks some. The sample includes about 70,000 clones, 92% of them seen just once. What was sequenced was peripheral blood mononuclear cells (PBMCs). The receptor set was obtained from a man aged 40-49 years.

The chain carries TRBV6-1 and TRBJ2-1; 7 bases are shared with TRBD2. Germline assignment: CDR1 MNHNS and CDR2 SASEGT. This CDR3 comprises 17 residues. With 4 bases clipped from V and 2 bases from J, the junction kept 11 bases outside the gene matches. The CDR3 loop reads CASSAKRTSGTYNEQFF. DNA for the CDR3: TGTGCCAGCAGTGCCAAACGGACTAGTGGGACCTACAATGAGCAGTTCTTC.

The chain has TRBV28 and TRBJ1-4; D remains unclear. The CDR3 spans 14 residues. Per germline, CDR1 MDHEN and CDR2 SYDVKM. The germline V and J ends were trimmed by 4 bases and 4 bases, with 10 bases remaining between them. The CDR3 loop reads CASSSAGDNEKLFF. The CDR3 DNA reads TGTGCCAGCAGTTCAGCAGGCGATAATGAAAAACTGTTTTTT.

This chain connects TRBV6-6 to TRBJ1-1, with 7 bases that match TRBD1. CDR1 and CDR2 from the germline V gene are MNHNY and SVGAGI (reference sequence). V lost 6 bases and J lost 1; bases outside the gene matches: 2. This CDR3 region has 13 residues. The CDR3 DNA is TGTGCCAGCAGGGGACAGTGGAACACTGAAGCTTTCTTT. Protein: CASRGQWNTEAFF.

The rearrangement uses TRBV2 and TRBJ1-3; D uncertain. The CDR3 consists of 13 residues. Trimming took off 8 bases at V and 5 bases at J, with 13 bases between the two ends. Germline CDR1 and CDR2: SNHLY and FYNNEI. CDR3 in DNA: TGTGCCAGCCTATACGAGCAGCGAAACACCATATATTTT. Protein product: CASLYEQRNTIYF.

This chain links TRBV7-9 with TRBJ2-7; no reliable D call. CDR1 SEHNR and CDR2 FQNEAQ come from the germline V gene (reference sequence). There are 14 residues in the CDR3. With 3 bases removed from V and 6 bases from J, the gap between germline ends came to 15 bases. This CDR3 is CASSFGRQPVEQYF. The CDR3 DNA follows: TGTGCCAGCAGCTTTGGCAGGCAACCCGTCGAGCAGTACTTC.

The chain joins TRBV14 to TRBJ2-7, with 9 bases lining up with TRBD1. This CDR3 comprises 16 residues. Per the germline V gene, CDR1 is SGHDN and CDR2 is FVKESK. V lost 1 base to trimming and J lost 3 bases; unmatched junction nucleotides: 7. CDR3 protein: CASSQGRGQGIYEQYF. CDR3 bases: TGTGCCAGCAGCCAAGGTCGGGGACAGGGCATCTACGAGCAGTACTTC.

The chain couples TRBV19 to TRBJ1-1; 7 bases are a match to TRBD1. Losses at the gene ends were 5 bases for V and 3 bases for J; bases not matched to a gene: 12. Germline CDR1 and CDR2: LNHDA and SQIVND (reference sequence). This CDR3 is 16 amino acids long. The CDR3 DNA is TGTGCCAGTAGTGCTCACAGGGGCCCGGTTTACACTGAAGCTTTCTTT. Protein sequence: CASSAHRGPVYTEAFF.

The chain recombines TRBV6-5 with TRBJ2-5; TRBD2 matches at 10 bases. Germline lookup yields CDR1 MNHEY and CDR2 SVGAGI. Unmatched junction bases numbered 4, after V lost 5 bases and J lost 4 bases. The CDR3 length is 14 residues. The CDR3, as DNA: TGTGCCAGCAGTCATCCTAGCGGGAGAGAGACCCAGTACTTC. It yields the protein CASSHPSGRETQYF.

The rearrangement uses TRBV10-3 and TRBJ1-1; no definite D call. The CDR3 spans 12 residues. Germline CDR1 is ENHRY and CDR2 is SYGVKD. The germline V and J ends were trimmed by 4 bases and 5 bases, with 8 bases remaining between them. CDR3 coding DNA: TGTGCCATCAGTGCAACACTGACTGAAGCTTTCTTT. Protein: CAISATLTEAFF.

The rearrangement links TRBV7-2 to TRBJ2-5; D not certain. CDR3 length: 12 amino acids. The ends were cut back, 3 bases at V and 5 bases at J, with 7 bases in the middle. Germline CDR1 reads SGHTA; CDR2 reads FQGNSA. The CDR3: CASSFGRETQYF. CDR3 in DNA: TGTGCCAGCAGCTTCGGCAGGGAGACCCAGTACTTC.

V usage is TRBV19 and J usage is TRBJ1-2, with D hard to call. The germline V gene has CDR1 LNHDA and CDR2 SQIVND (reference sequence). The CDR3 runs 13 residues. V was trimmed by 0 bases and J by 8 bases, leaving 10 bases between them. CDR3 amino acids: CASSIDLDGGYTF. As DNA, the CDR3 is TGTGCCAGTAGTATAGATCTAGACGGAGGCTACACCTTC.

This clone has only one observation. The rearrangement joins TRBV27 to TRBJ1-2; 9 bases are shared with TRBD1. CDR3 length: 14 amino acids. With V trimmed by 4 bases and J by 3 bases, 3 bases remained unmatched. Germline-derived CDR1 and CDR2 are MNHEY and SMNVEV (reference sequence). The CDR3 sequence: CASSWTGDDYGYTF. The CDR3 region has the DNA TGTGCCAGCAGTTGGACAGGGGACGACTATGGCTACACCTTC.

The J gene is TRBJ2-7, the V gene TRBV2; 8 bases agree with TRBD1. The germline V gene encodes CDR1 SNHLY and CDR2 FYNNEI. With 8 bases clipped from V and 5 bases from J, the junction kept 8 bases outside the gene matches. This CDR3 has 13 amino acids. CDR3 residues: CASGVGQGHEQYF. CDR3 bases: TGTGCCAGCGGGGTTGGACAGGGACACGAGCAGTACTTC.

This clone was counted only a few times. The chain carries TRBV5-1 and TRBJ1-4; D possibly corresponds to TRBD1 (5 bases). V was trimmed by 1 base and J by 0 bases, leaving 19 bases between them. The CDR3 sequence is 19 residues long. CDR1 SGHRS and CDR2 YFSETQ come from the germline V gene. The CDR3 nucleotides are TGCGCCAGCAGCTTGTTGATTTCGGGGGGTCTTGCAACTAATGAAAAACTGTTTTTT. As protein: CASSLLISGGLATNEKLFF.

The chain joins TRBV5-1 to TRBJ1-6, with a weak D call TRBD1 (6 bases). Between the trimmed V and J ends, which lost 2 bases and 6 bases, there was a span of 12 bases. Per the germline V gene, CDR1 is SGHRS and CDR2 is YFSETQ. The CDR3 covers 15 residues. CDR3 amino acids: CASSFSGVGNSPLHF. CDR3 in DNA: TGCGCCAGCAGCTTTTCAGGGGTGGGTAATTCACCCCTCCACTTT.

This clone was recorded once. V is TRBV29-1 and J is TRBJ2-1, with TRBD1 matching over 9 bases. Looked up from germline, CDR1 is SQVTM and CDR2 is ANQGSEA. The CDR3 has 12 amino acids. Trimming at V came to 4 bases and at J to 9 bases, leaving 4 bases not matched to a gene. CDR3 DNA: TGCAGCGTTGCGGGACAGGGCGGTGAGCAGTTCTTC. Translating gives CSVAGQGGEQFF.

The chain combines TRBV11-2 with TRBJ2-5; 12 bases line up with TRBD1. Per germline, CDR1 SGHAT and CDR2 FQNNGV. Germline trimming cut 5 bases from V and 5 bases from J; bases unmatched to any gene: 9. The CDR3 consists of 16 residues. The CDR3 sequence is CASSPRGTGGGETQYF. The CDR3 DNA reads as TGTGCCAGCAGCCCCAGGGGGACAGGGGGCGGGGAGACCCAGTACTTC.

For the CDR3, the DNA is TGTGCCAGCTCACCCCTAGACAGCTACAATGAGCAGTTCTTC. It specifies CASSPLDSYNEQFF. The genes are TRBV18 and TRBJ2-1; D is possibly TRBD1 (5 bases). Germline V CDR1 and CDR2: KGHSH, LQKENI. This CDR3 comprises 14 residues. The V and J ends lost 3 bases and 3 bases respectively, with 9 bases between them.

The chain uses TRBV19 and TRBJ2-5; D uncertain. Gene TRBJ2-7 matches the end of the DNA better, so the J call may be wrong. Germline CDR1 LNHDA, CDR2 SQIVND (reference sequence). CDR3 length equals 11 residues. DNA of the CDR3: TGTGCCAGTAGTAATATGGACGAGCAGTACTTC. Amino acid sequence: CASSNMDEQYF.

The chain combines TRBV6-5 with TRBJ2-1, with D hard to call. CDR1 and CDR2 from the germline V gene are MNHEY and SVGAGI. The CDR3 has 13 residues. V was shortened by 5 bases and J by 5 bases, with 10 bases between the two germline ends. The CDR3 sequence is CASSRAGDNEQFF. Written as DNA, the CDR3 is TGTGCCAGCAGTCGGGCAGGAGACAATGAGCAGTTCTTC.

The chain combines TRBV5-1 with TRBJ2-1, with TRBD1 as a possible D gene (5 bases). This CDR3 contains 15 residues. Germline-derived CDR1 and CDR2 are SGHRS and YFSETQ. The ends were cut back, 1 base at V and 3 bases at J, with 11 bases in the middle. The chain's CDR3 is CASSLNGHLYNEQFF. CDR3 DNA: TGCGCCAGCAGCTTGAACGGACACCTCTACAATGAGCAGTTCTTC.

This clone was counted once. The chain is built from TRBV6-6 and TRBJ2-5, with TRBD1 identical over 8 bases. The J call may be faulty, since TRBJ2-7 better matches the DNA end. The length of the CDR3 is 14 residues. The germline V gene has CDR1 MNHNY and CDR2 SVGAGI (reference sequence). The chain's CDR3 is CASRPRQGSYEQYF. The DNA of the CDR3 is TGTGCCAGCAGGCCGAGACAGGGGTCCTACGAGCAGTACTTC.

This sequence joins TRBV18 and TRBJ1-1; D is unclear. Per the germline V gene, CDR1 is KGHSH and CDR2 is LQKENI. The germline V and J ends were trimmed by 3 bases and 2 bases, with 7 bases remaining between them. The CDR3 is 13 amino acids. The CDR3 spells CASSPDGNTEAFF. The CDR3 DNA follows: TGTGCCAGCTCACCGGACGGAAACACTGAAGCTTTCTTT.

The chain combines TRBV28 with TRBJ2-2, with a weak D call TRBD2 (6 bases). CDR3 length: 12 amino acids. Germline V lookup: CDR1 MDHEN, CDR2 SYDVKM. The V gene lost 7 bases and the J gene lost 8 bases, with 11 bases spanning the gap. The DNA for the CDR3 is TGTGCCAGCATGGGGGGAGGTGGGGAGCTGTTTTTT. It codes for CASMGGGGELFF.

This chain links TRBV28 with TRBJ1-2; the D gene is possibly TRBD1 (5 bases). V was trimmed by 6 bases and J by 8 bases, leaving 13 bases between them. The CDR3 covers 12 residues. Germline V gene data show CDR1 as MDHEN and CDR2 as SYDVKM. In DNA form, the CDR3 reads TGTGCCAGCAGGCCGTCCCCAGGGGGCTACACCTTC. Its protein product is CASRPSPGGYTF.

The J gene is TRBJ1-1, the V gene TRBV27; no firm D call. V was pared by 2 bases and J by 1 base, with 14 bases between. The CDR3 contains 16 residues. Germline V gives CDR1 MNHEY, CDR2 SMNVEV (reference sequence). The CDR3 sequence is CASSLRGRRQNTEAFF. The CDR3 DNA sequence: TGTGCCAGCAGTTTACGGGGTCGACGACAGAACACTGAAGCTTTCTTT.

This sequence joins TRBV6-5 and TRBJ2-7; D is uncertain. The CDR3 has 16 residues. V was clipped by 0 bases and J by 1 base, with 13 bases between them. Germline assignment: CDR1 MNHEY and CDR2 SVGAGI. This CDR3 is CASSYSQILSSYEQYF. The CDR3 DNA is TGTGCCAGCAGTTACTCCCAGATCCTATCATCCTACGAGCAGTACTTC.